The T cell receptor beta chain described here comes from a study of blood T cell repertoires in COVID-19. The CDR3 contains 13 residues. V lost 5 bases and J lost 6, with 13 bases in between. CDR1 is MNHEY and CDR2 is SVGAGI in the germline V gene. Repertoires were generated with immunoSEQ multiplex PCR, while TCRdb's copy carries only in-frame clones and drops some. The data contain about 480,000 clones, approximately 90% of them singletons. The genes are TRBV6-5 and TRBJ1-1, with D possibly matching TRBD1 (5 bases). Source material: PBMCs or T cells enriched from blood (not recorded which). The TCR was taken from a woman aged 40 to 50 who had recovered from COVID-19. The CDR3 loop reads CASSIHRSAEAFF. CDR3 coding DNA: TGTGCCAGCAGTATACACAGGAGCGCTGAAGCTTTCTTT.